The T cell receptor (beta chain) under discussion was sequenced for a study of shared clonotypes between healthy human individuals (dated by TCRdb to about 2020). About the study as a whole: Three men and two women, aged 18 to 49 years, made up the cohort. Per donor, three plates each were used for CD4 naive and CD4 memory, two for CD8 naive, and one for CD8 memory. To estimate repertoire size and how much clonotype sharing occurs between individuals, the study deeply sequenced the blood TCR repertoires of about five healthy adults. To increase sequencing depth and limit assay-specific biases, different laboratories used diverse techniques to prepare libraries and sequence TCR repertoires. Each donor's leukapheresis produced roughly between roughly 0.9 and 9 billion PBMCs.

CDR1 is given as SNHLY and CDR2 as FYNNEI, both from the germline V gene. Counted from cysteine to phenylalanine, this CDR3 has 14 amino acids. CDR3 DNA is the only sequence kept; it has 42 bases, read in frame from the first base. Relative to germline, V is 2 bases shorter and J is 2 bases shorter, with 7 bases between their ends. On this clone itself: What antigen it recognizes has not been identified. Base-call qualities are not available, and no considerably larger clone is one nucleotide away.

Results and caveats for the whole study, not just this receptor: Only blood was sampled, and tissue TCR repertoires likely differ from those in blood. Larger estimated clonotype richness was generally found for naive subsets than for memory subsets. Compared with non-shared clonotypes, the clonotypes found in all four sorted-subset donors had higher generation probabilities. The small number of donors limited the genetic and exposure-history diversity represented. Based on pairwise subsampling, the degree of clonotype sharing among donors was expected to be affected by sequencing depth. Rarefaction of sorted-subset datasets indicated incomplete sequencing despite the large sequencing depth. Roughly 5% of naive CD4, 3.5% of naive CD8, roughly 2.4% of memory CD4, and about 0.4% of memory CD8 clonotypes were shared across several donors.

TCR CDR3 regions were amplified from genomic DNA by multiplex PCR using the deep immunoSEQ assay. For each cell subset, the extracted genomic DNA was distributed evenly across all wells of several immunoSEQ 96-well plates, and each plate served as one replicate. For sorted subsets, each replicate PCR was loaded with 200 ng genomic DNA, equivalent to 32,000 or so T cell genomes. The purified libraries were quantified using a Qubit 3.0 fluorometer, sized with a Bioanalyzer 2100, and then quantified again using the KAPA Library Quantification kit. Every immunoSEQ 96-well plate was sequenced on a separate single-read 150-cycle Illumina NextSeq 550 flow cell. Per the source publication's procedure: Because the immunoSEQ output held only junctional sequences and lacked quality scores, the filtering could not match the filtering applied to full-length reads. Sequences were annotated with PyIR, a Python wrapper for IgBLAST v1.9, using IMGT germline references to assign V/J genes and CDR3. Any read was removed if the V/J assignment was weak (E-value above 1e-6), the CDR3 was missing, or the read contained stop codons, out-of-frame junctions, or ambiguous translated residues. A V3J clonotype was defined by an identical inferred V gene, J gene, and CDR3 amino acid sequence. Percentage overlap between repertoires was computed as shared unique clonotypes divided by the size of the smaller repertoire. Repertoire richness was assessed with RTK rarefaction, the Chao1 estimator, and Recon v2.1 estimates of unobserved clonotypes. OLGA was used to compute generation probabilities for all TCRbeta clonotypes that the gDNA method yielded from a handful of donors. TCRdb limited this immuneACCESS table to in-frame rearrangements with V and J called. A share of clones is missing; checked studies link under half to unresolved V genes, and the rest is unexplained. V, J and clone size derive from that table, while D and trimming were established from the DNA sequence. The sample table holds 950,000 to 1,200,000 clones, of which around three quarters were seen once. About 0.89% of the sample lies in the top ten.

The donors were healthy, HIV-negative adults with no recently reported acute infections or vaccinations. Every donor was a Caucasian adult living in Nashville, Tennessee, USA. CD4+ T cells were enriched through magnetic negative selection, after which naive cells were positively selected on CD45RA and the remaining negative fraction served as the memory subset. After blood collection by leukapheresis, PBMCs were isolated using Ficoll-Histopaque density gradient centrifugation and then cryopreserved in the vapor phase of liquid nitrogen. Analytical flow cytometry was used to check the purity and quantity of every magnetically sorted T cell population. Genomic DNA was isolated from every sorted fraction and measured by UV absorbance on a Nanodrop 2000c.

The clonotype originates from a man younger than 35 in good health. Some clones in this sample may be carry-over from other donors' samples. The sequence is built from TRBV2 and TRBJ1-5; no D segment can be confidently identified. Sequenced input: memory CD4+ T cells from PBMCs. According to the study, the label for this sample's cell subset or site signals: CD45RA-negative fraction. This receptor carries the CDR3 CASSEYGGNQPQHF. The DNA sequence is TGTGCCAGCAGTGAATATGGAGGCAATCAGCCCCAGCATTTT.